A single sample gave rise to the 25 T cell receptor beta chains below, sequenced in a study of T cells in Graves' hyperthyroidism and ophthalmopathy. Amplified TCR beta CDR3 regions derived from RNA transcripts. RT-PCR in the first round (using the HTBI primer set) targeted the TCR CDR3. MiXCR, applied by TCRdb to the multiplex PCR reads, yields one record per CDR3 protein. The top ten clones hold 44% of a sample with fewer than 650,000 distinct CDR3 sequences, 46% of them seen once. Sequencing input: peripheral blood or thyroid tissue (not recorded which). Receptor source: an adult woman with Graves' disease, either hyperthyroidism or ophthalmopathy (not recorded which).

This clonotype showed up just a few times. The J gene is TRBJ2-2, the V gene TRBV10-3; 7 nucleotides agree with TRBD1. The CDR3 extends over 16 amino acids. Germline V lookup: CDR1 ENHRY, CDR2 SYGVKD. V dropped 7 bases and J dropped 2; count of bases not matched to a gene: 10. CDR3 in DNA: TGTGCCATCAAAACCTCTCCAGGGGGAAACACCGGGGAGCTGTTTTTT. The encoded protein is CAIKTSPGGNTGELFF.

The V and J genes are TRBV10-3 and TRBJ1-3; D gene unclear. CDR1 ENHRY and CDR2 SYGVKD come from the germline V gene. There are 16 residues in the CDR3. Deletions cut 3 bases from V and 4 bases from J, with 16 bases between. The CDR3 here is CAISDISQPSGNTIYF. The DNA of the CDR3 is TGTGCCATCAGTGATATTTCGCAACCTTCGGGAAACACCATATATTTT.

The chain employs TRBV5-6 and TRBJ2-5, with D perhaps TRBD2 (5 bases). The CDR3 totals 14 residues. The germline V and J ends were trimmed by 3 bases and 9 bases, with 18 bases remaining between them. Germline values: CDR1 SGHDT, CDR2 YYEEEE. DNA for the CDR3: TGTGCCAGCAGCTCGGGAAGTTGGAATCAGCCCCAGTACTTC. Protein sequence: CASSSGSWNQPQYF.

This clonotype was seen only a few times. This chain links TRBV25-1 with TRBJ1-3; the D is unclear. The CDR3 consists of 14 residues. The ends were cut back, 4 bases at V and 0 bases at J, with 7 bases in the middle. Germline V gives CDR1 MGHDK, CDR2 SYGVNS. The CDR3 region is CASSAATSGNTIYF. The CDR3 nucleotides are TGTGCCAGCAGTGCAGCAACCTCTGGAAACACCATATATTTT. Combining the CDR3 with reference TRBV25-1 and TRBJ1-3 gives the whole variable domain EADIYQTPRYLVIGTGKKITLECSQTMGHDKMYWYQQDPGMELHLIHYSYGVNSTEKGDLSSESTVSRIRTEHFPLTLESARPSHTSQYLCASSAATSGNTIYFGEGSWLTVV.

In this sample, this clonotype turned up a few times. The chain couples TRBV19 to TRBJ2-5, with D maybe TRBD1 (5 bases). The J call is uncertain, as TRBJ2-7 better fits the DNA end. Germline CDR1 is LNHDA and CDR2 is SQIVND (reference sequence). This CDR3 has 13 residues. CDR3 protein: CASSIQGSYEQYF. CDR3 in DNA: TGTGCCAGTAGTATCCAGGGTTCCTACGAGCAGTACTTC.

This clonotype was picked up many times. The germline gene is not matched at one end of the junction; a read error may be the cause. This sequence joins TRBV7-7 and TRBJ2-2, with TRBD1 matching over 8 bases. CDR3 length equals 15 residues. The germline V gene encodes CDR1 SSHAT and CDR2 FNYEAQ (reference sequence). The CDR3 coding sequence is TGTGCTAGCAGCGAGGCTCAGGGGGCGTCAGGGGAGCTGTTTTTT. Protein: CASSEAQGASGELFF.

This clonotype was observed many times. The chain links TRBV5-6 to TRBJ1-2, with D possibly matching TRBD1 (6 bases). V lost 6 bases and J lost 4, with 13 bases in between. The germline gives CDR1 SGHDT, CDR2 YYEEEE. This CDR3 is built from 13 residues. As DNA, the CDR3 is TGTGCCAGCAACAAACAGGGAATCTATGGCTACACCTTC. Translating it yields CASNKQGIYGYTF.

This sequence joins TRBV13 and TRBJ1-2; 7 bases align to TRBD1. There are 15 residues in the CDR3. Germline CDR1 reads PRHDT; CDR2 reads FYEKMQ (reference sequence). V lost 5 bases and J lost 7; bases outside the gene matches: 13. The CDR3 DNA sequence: TGTGCCAGCAGCGCTATGGCCGGGACAGCCTTTGGCTACACCTTC. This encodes CASSAMAGTAFGYTF. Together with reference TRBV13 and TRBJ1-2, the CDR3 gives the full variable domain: AAGVIQSPRHLIKEKRETATLKCYPIPRHDTVYWYQQGPGQDPQFLISFYEKMQSDKGSIPDRFSAQQFSDYHSELNMSSLELGDSALYFCASSAMAGTAFGYTFGSGTRLTVV.

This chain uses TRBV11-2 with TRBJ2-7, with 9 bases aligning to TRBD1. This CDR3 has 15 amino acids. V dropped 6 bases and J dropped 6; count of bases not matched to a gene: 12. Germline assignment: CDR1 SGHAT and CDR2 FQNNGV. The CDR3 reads CASRPSGTGLREQYF. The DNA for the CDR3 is TGTGCCAGCAGGCCGTCCGGGACAGGGCTGCGCGAGCAGTACTTC.

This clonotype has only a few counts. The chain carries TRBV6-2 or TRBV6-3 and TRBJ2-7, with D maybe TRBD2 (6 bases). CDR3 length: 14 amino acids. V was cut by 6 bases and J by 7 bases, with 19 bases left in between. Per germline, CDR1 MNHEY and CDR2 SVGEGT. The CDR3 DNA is TGTGCCAGCAGCACGCGACTAGGTCTGGGAGAGCAGTACTTC. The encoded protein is CASSTRLGLGEQYF.

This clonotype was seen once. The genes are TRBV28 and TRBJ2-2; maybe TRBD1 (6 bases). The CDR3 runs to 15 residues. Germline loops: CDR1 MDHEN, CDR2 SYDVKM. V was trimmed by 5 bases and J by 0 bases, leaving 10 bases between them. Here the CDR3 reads CASSPDSSNTGELFF. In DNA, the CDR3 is TGTGCCAGCAGTCCGGACAGCTCGAACACCGGGGAGCTGTTTTTT.

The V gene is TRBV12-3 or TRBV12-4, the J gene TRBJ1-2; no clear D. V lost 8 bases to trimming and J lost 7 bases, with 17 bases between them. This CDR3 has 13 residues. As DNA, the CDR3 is TGTGCCAGCTCACCAGAGGCGGCCGGTGGCTACACCTTC. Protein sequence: CASSPEAAGGYTF.

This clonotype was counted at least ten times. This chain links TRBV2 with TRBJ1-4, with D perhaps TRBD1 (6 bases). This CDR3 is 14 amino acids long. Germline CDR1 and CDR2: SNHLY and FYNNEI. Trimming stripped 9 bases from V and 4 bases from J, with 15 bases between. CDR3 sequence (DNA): TGTGCCAGTAATCTACAGGGAATTAATGAAAAACTGTTTTTT. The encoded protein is CASNLQGINEKLFF.

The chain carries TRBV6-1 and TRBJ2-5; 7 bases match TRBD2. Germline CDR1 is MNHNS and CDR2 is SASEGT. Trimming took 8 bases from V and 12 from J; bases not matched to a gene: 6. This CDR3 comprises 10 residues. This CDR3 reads CASGGVFEYF. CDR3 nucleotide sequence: TGTGCCAGCGGGGGGGTCTTCGAGTACTTC.

The CDR3 DNA reads TGTGCCAGCAGCCGGACTCATGAAGCTTTCTTT. Translating gives CASSRTHEAFF. V and J are TRBV7-9 and TRBJ1-1; unclear D gene. V was trimmed by 5 bases and J by 7 bases, leaving 8 bases between them. The CDR3 is 11 amino acids. The germline V gene encodes CDR1 SEHNR and CDR2 FQNEAQ (reference sequence).

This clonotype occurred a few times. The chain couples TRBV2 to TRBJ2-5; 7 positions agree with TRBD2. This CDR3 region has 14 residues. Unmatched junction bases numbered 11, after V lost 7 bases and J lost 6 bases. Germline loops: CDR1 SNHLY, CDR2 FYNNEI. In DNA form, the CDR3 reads TGTGCCAGCACGGGGGGTAGAGGTGGGCAGACCCAGTACTTC. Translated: CASTGGRGGQTQYF.

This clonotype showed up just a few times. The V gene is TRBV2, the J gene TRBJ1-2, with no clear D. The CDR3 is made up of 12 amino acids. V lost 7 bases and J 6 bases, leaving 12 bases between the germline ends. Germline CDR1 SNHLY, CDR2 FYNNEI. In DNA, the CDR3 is TGTGCCAGCACAAAAGGTGTCCATGGCTACACCTTC. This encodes CASTKGVHGYTF.

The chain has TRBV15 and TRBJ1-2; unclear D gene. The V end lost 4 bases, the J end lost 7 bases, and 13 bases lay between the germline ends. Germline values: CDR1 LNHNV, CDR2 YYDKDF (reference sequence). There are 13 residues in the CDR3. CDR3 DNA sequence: TGTGCCACCAGCACTTCTGGGGTTCTTGGCTACACCTTC. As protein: CATSTSGVLGYTF.

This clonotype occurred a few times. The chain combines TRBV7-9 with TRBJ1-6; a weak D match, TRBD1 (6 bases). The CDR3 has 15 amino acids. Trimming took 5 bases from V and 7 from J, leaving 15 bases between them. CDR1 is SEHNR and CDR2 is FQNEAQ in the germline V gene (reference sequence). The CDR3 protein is CASSQGRGGNSPLHF. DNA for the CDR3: TGTGCCAGCAGCCAAGGCAGGGGAGGAAATTCACCCCTCCACTTT.

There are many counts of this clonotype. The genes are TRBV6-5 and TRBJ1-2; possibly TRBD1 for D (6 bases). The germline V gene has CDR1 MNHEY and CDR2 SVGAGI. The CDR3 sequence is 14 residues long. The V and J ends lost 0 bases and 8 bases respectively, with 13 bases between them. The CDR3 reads CASSYSTGGQGYTF. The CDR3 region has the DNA TGTGCCAGCAGTTACTCGACTGGGGGGCAGGGCTACACCTTC.

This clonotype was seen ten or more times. The CDR3 here is CAIRGPSRELFF. The CDR3 nucleotides read TGTGCCATCAGGGGCCCCTCTCGGGAGCTGTTTTTT. The gene calls are TRBV10-3 and TRBJ2-2, with unresolved D. This CDR3 has 12 residues. V lost 6 bases and J 9 bases, leaving 11 bases between the germline ends. Germline values: CDR1 ENHRY, CDR2 SYGVKD.

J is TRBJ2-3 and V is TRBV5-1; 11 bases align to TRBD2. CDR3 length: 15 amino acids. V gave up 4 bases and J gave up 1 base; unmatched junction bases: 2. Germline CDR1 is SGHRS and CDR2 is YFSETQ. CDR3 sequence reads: CASSTSGRGTDTQYF. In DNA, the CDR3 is TGCGCCAGCAGCACTAGCGGGAGAGGCACAGATACGCAGTATTTT.

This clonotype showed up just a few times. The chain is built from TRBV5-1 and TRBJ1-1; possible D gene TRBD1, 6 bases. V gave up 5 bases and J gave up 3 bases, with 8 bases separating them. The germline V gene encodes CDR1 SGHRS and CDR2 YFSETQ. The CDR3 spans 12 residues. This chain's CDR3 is CASRSGDTEAFF. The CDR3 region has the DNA TGCGCCAGCAGATCAGGGGACACTGAAGCTTTCTTT.

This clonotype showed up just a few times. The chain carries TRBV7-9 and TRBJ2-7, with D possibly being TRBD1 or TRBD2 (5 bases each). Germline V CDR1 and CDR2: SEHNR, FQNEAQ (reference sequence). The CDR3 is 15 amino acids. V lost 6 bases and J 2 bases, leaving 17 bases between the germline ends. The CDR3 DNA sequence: TGTGCCAGCAGTCCGACTTCGGGACCAACCTACGAGCAGTACTTC. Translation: CASSPTSGPTYEQYF.

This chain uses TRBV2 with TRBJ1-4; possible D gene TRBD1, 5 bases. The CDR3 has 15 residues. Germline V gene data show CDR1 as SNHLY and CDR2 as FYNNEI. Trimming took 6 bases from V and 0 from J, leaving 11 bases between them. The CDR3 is CASRDGGATNEKLFF. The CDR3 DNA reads TGTGCCAGCAGAGACGGGGGGGCAACTAATGAAAAACTGTTTTTT.